This T cell receptor (beta chain) was documented in a study of control samples from healthy donors and cancer patients. Between the trimmed V and J ends, which lost 5 bases and 3 bases, there was a span of 20 bases. From germline, CDR1 is SGHTA and CDR2 FQGNSA. The CDR3 is 16 amino acids. Generated by immunoSEQ multiplex PCR, the TCRdb table keeps only in-frame clones and is missing some. In the table there are some 45,000 clones, 83% of which are singletons. The receptor comes from a man aged 60 to 75 in good health. This sequence joins TRBV7-2 and TRBJ2-7; either TRBD1 or TRBD2 may fit D (6 bases each). Sequencing was performed on blood. The CDR3 reads CASSLRGRGLNYEQYF. As DNA, the CDR3 is TGTGCCAGCAGCCTCCGGGGGCGGGGCCTTAACTACGAGCAGTACTTC.